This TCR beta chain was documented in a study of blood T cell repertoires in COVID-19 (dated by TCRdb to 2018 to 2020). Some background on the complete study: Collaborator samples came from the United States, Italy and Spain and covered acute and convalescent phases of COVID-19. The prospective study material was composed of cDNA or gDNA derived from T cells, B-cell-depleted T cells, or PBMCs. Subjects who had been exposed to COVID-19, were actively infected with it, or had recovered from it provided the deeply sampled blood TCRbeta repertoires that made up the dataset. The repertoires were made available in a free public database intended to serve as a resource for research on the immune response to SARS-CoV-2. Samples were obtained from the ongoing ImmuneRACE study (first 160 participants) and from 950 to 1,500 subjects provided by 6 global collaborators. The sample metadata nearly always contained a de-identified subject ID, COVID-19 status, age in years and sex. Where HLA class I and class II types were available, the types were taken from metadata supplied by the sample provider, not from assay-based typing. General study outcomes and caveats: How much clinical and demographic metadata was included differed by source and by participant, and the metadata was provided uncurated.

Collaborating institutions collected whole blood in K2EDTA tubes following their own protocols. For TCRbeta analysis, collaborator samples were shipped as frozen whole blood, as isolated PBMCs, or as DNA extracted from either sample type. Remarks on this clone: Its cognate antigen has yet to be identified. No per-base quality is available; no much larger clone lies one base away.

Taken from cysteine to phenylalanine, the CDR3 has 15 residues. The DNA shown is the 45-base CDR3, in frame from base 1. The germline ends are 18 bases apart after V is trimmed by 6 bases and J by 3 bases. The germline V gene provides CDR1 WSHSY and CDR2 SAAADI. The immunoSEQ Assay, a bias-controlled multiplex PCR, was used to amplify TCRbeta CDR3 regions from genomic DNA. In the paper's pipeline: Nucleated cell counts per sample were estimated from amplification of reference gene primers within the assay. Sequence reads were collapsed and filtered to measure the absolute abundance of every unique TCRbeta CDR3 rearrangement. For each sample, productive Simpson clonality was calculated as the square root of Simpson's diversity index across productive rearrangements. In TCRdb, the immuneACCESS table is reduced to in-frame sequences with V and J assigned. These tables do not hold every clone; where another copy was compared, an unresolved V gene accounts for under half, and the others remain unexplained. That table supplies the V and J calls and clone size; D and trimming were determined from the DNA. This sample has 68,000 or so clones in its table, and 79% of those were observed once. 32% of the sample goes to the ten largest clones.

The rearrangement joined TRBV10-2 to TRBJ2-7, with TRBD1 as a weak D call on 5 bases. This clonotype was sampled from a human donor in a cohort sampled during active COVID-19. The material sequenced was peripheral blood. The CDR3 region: CASRKARAENYEQYF. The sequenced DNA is TGCGCCAGCAGAAAGGCCAGGGCCGAGAACTACGAGCAGTACTTC.